The present entry profiles one T cell receptor beta chain with its context. Its antigen is undetermined. Each donor gave 9 to 10 milliliters of peripheral blood. Then a second PCR, running about 6 to 11 cycles, was carried out with a sample-barcoded 5' primer and a J-beta primer mix. TCRdb analysed the 5' RACE reads with MiXCR anew, one entry per CDR3 protein. The sample shows 1.5 million to 2 million distinct CDR3 sequences, 34% of them seen only once. The sample is drawn from a study of blood T cells in healthy people across ages. Study context: Using template switching, researchers captured about one barcoded beta molecule for each two T cells. Findings and limits, study-wide: Aged donors had fewer naive CD4+ cells and lower diversity than long-lived donors. Significant beta diversity loss was already apparent by age approximately 38, declining roughly linearly.

Trimming stripped 6 bases from V and 1 base from J, with 16 bases between. The V gene's germline CDR1 is DFQATT and CDR2 SNEGSKA (reference sequence). CDR3 length equals 14 residues. The chain carries TRBV20-1 and TRBJ2-7, with D uncertain. The specimen was blood. This clonotype was obtained from a young woman in good health. The CDR3 sequence: CSAEEEVVSYEQYF. The DNA of the CDR3 is TGCAGTGCAGAAGAGGAAGTAGTGTCCTACGAGCAGTACTTC.